The clone carrying this T cell receptor (beta chain) has at least ten counts. What it binds is not known. The record originates from a study of CD8 T cells in ankylosing spondylitis. The CDR3 runs 14 residues. Germline V gene lookup returns CDR1 MRHNA and CDR2 SNTAGT. J gave up 5 bases and V 6 bases, and 6 bases lay outside the gene matches. Study observations and caveats: In ankylosing spondylitis patients, matched synovial fluid reportedly showed significant enrichment of disease-linked clones. Ankylosing spondylitis blood seemed to carry a telltale TCR beta motif made of roughly eight highly homologous variants.

Construction of TCR beta libraries was performed using quantitative 5'-RACE with molecular barcodes. TCRdb passed the 5' RACE reads through MiXCR, listing each CDR3 protein once. The data show around 890,000 distinct CDR3 sequences, approximately 12% seen once. The chain employs TRBV6-4 and TRBJ2-2; 7 bases fit TRBD2. The clonotype originates from a male donor with ankylosing spondylitis. The sample comprised blood, either unsorted or a sorted T cell fraction (not recorded which). The CDR3 DNA reads TGTGCCAGCAGGAAGACTAGCTTAACCGGGGAGCTGTTTTTT. Translated, it gives CASRKTSLTGELFF.